This T cell receptor (beta chain) was recovered during a study of HIV-infected children after antiretroviral therapy interruption (dated by TCRdb to the late 2010s). Notes on the research overall: Eight children were included: four on planned treatment interruption and four on continuous treatment, all with CD4+ count above 500 and viral load below 50 copies/ml. The interruption group had a median age of 9.5 years, and the continuous treatment group had a median age of approximately 8 years. Recorded exposure to EBV and CMV was present in most of the participating children. For the interruption arm, samples were taken at week 0, at week 12, at the end of interruption (week 24 or 48), and roughly 3 years after the study ended. In the continuous-treatment arm, samples from corresponding weeks 0, 48 and 150 were analyzed. Alongside thymic output measurements, TCR repertoires of children on planned treatment interruption were compared with TCR repertoires of children on continuous antiretroviral treatment. Here is what the overall study found, with its caveats: For naive CD4+ repertoires of PTI patients, CDR3 sharing between time points dropped once interruption began, while many sequences were shared between the end of interruption and 3 years later. The sorted CD45RA+ naive cells might contain minor non-naive CD45RA+ populations, such as EMRA or stem memory cells. The low number of patients is a limitation and the data should be interpreted with caution. An increase in the naive CD4+ Gini coefficient was observed by the end of treatment interruption, suggesting clonal expansion, and a return to baseline was observed by 3 years.

Preparation of the library involved 3' RACE. TCR libraries were constructed from RNA with a 3' RACE protocol that used unique molecular identifiers to correct for PCR amplification bias. Amplicon libraries were pooled in groups of up to 12 and sequenced on an Illumina MiSeq using v2 2x250 paired-end chemistry. From the authors' description of their analysis: Reads were processed with Decombinator to assign V and J genes and CDR3, with barcode-based error and PCR bias correction. Before the Gini coefficient was calculated with the R ineq package, repertoires were subsampled to the same depth. Three approaches were used to assess CDR3 similarity: GLIPH, Hamming distance and a shared triplet metric. Using fastp trimming at Q25 and MiXCR clonotype assembly, TCRdb reanalyzed the public sequencing data and kept in-frame beta chains. Entries are consolidated by CDR3 protein sequence, retaining the most common genes and DNA. In this record, the V and J calls reflect TCRdb's handling and not the investigators' own analysis. The sample contains more than 40,000 distinct CDR3 sequences, approximately 4.3% of them found a single time. The ten largest account for over 0.65% of the sample.

This clonotype was picked up many times. Its specific antigen is unknown. Base-call qualities are not available, and no considerably larger clone is one nucleotide away. Cut back by 3 bases and 6 bases, the V and J ends lie 9 bases apart. The CDR3, from cysteine to phenylalanine, totals 13 residues. The read is trimmed to its CDR3 DNA, 39 bases read in frame from base 1. CDR1 and CDR2, looked up from the germline V gene (reference sequence), are DFQATT and SNEGSKA. The label giving this sample's treatment or condition can be read as: PENTA 11 planned treatment interruption arm or continuous ART arm. The participants were children from the United Kingdom between 2 and 15 years old who had been on ART with at least three drugs for 24 weeks or longer. Cryopreserved PBMCs containing at least 5 million viable cells were needed, and a handful of candidate patients were excluded because their viable PBMC yield was low. Naive CD4+ CD45RA+ CD45RO- T cells were FACS-sorted from thawed PBMCs on a FACSAria III cell sorter. Sorted cells were fixed, and RNA was extracted using the RNeasy FFPE kit followed by the RNeasy Micro kit.

This clonotype was sampled from a pool of human donors with HIV. The sequenced sample was CD45RA+ CD4+ T cells from PBMCs, pooled from several time points, obtained from a donor given antiretroviral therapy, either interrupted or continuous. The cell subset or site label, read with the paper, signifies: naive CD4+ CD45RA+ CD45RO- T cells. Recombination linked TRBV20-1 to TRBJ1-6; the D gene lacks a confident call. The DNA sequence is given as TGCAGTGCTAGGGGCCCCCTTAATTCACCCCTCCACTTT. This yields the protein CSARGPLNSPLHF.